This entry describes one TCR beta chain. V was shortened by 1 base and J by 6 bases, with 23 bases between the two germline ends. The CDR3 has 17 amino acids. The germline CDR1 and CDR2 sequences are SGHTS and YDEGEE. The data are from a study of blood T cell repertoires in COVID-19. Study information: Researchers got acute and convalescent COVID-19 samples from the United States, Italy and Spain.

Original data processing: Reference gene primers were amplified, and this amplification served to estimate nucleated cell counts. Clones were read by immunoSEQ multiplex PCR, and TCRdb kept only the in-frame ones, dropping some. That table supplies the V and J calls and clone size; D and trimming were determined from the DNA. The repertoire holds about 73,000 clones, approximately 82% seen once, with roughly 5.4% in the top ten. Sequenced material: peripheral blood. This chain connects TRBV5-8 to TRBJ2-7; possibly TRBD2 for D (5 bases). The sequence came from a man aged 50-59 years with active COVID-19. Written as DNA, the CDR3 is TGTGCCAGCAGCTTGTCGGGAATCGGAGCCCGGGCCCCCGAGCAGTACTTC. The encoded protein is CASSLSGIGARAPEQYF.